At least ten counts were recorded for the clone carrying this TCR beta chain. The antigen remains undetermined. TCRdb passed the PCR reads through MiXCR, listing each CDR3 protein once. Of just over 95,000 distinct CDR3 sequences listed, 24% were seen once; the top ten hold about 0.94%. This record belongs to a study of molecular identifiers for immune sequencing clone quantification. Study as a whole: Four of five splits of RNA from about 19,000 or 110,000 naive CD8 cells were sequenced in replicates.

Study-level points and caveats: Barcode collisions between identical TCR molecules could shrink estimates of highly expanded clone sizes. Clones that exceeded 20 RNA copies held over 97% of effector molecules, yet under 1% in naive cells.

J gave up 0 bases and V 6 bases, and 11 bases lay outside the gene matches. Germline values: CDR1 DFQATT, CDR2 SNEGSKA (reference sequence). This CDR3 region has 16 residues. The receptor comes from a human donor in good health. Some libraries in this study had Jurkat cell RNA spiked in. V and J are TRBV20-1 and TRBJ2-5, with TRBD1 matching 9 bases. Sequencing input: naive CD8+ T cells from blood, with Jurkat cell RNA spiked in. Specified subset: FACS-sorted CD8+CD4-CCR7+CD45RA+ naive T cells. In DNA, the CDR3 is TGCAGTGCCTTAGGACAGGGGCGAGGGTACCAAGAGACCCAGTACTTC. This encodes CSALGQGRGYQETQYF.